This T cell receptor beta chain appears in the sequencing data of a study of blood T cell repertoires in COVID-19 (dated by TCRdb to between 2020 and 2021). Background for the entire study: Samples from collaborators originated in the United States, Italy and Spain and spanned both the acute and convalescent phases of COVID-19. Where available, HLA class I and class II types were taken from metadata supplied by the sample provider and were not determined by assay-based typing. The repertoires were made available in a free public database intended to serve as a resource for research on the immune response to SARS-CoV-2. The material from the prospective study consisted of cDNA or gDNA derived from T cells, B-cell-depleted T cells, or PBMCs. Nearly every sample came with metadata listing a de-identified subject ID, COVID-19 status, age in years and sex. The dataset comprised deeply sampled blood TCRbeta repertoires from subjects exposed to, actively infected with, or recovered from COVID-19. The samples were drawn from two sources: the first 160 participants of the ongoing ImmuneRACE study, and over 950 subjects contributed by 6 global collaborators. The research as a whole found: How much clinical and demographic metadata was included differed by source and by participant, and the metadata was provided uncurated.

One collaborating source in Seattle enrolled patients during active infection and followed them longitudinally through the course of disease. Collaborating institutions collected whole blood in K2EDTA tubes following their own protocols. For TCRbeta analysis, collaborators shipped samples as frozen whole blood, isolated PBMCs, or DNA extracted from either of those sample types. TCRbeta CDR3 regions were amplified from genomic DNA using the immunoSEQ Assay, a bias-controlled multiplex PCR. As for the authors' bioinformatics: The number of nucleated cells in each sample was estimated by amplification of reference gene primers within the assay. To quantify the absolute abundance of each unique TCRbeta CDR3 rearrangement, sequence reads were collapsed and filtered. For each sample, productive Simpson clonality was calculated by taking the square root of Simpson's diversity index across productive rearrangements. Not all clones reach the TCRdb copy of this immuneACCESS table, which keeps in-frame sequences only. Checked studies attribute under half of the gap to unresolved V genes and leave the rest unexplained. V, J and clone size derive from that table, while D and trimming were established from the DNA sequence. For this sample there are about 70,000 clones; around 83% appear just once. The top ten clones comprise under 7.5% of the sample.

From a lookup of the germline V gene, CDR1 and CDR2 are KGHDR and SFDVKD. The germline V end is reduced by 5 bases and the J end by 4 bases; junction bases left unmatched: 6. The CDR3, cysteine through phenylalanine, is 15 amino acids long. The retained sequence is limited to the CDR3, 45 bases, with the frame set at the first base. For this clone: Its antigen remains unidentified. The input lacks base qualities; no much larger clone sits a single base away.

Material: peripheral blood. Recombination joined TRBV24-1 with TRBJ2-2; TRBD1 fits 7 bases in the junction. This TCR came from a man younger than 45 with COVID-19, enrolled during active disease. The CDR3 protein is CATSARQGFTGELFF. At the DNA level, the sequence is TGTGCCACCAGTGCCCGACAGGGCTTCACCGGGGAGCTGTTTTTT.